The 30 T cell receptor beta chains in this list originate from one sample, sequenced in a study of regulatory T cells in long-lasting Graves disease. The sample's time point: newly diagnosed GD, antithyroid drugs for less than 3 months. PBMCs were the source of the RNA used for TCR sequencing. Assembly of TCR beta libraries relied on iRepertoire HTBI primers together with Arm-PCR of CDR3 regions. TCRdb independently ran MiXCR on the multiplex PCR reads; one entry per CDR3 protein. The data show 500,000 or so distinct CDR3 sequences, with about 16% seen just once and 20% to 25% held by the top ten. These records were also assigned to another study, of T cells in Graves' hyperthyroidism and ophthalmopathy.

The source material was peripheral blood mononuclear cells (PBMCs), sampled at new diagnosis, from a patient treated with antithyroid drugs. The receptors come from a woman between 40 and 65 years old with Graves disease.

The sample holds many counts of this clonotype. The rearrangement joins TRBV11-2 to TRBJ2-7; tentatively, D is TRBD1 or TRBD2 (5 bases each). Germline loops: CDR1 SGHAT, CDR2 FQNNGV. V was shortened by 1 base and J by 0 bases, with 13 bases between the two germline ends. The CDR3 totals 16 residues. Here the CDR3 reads CASSLVTGPPSYEQYF. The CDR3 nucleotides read TGTGCCAGCAGCTTAGTAACGGGACCGCCCTCCTACGAGCAGTACTTC.

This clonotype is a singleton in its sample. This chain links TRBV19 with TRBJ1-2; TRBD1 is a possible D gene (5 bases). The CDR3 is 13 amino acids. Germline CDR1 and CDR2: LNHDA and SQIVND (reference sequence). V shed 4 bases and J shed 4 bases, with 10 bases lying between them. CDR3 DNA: TGTGCCAGTAGTAGGGGGTTCTTCTATGGCTACACCTTC. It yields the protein CASSRGFFYGYTF.

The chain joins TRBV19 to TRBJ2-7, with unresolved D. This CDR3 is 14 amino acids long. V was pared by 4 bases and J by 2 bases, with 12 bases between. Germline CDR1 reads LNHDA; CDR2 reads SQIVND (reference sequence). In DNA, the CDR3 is TGTGCCAGTAGTACCGGGCCGCGAGCCTACGAGCAGTACTTC. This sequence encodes CASSTGPRAYEQYF.

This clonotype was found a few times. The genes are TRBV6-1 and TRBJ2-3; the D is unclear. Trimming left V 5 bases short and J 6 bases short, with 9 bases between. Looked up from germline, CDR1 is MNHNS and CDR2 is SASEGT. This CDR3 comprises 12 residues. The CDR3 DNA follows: TGTGCCAGCAGTACCTATGGGGATACGCAGTATTTT. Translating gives CASSTYGDTQYF.

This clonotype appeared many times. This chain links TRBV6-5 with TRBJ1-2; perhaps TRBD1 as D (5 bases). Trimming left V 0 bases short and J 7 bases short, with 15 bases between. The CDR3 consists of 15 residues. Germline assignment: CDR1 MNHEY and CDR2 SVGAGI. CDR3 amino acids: CASSYSSEGAGGYTF. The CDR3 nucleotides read TGTGCCAGCAGTTACTCTTCGGAAGGGGCTGGTGGCTACACCTTC.

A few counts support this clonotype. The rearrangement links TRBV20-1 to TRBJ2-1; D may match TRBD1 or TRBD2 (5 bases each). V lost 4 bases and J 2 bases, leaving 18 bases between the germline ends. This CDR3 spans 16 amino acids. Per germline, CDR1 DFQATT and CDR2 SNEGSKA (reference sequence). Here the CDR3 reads CSAIHPRDGPYNEQFF. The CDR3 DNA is TGCAGTGCTATACACCCACGGGACGGCCCCTACAATGAGCAGTTCTTC.

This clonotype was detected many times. The CDR3 is CASSRVTGMRTEAFF. The CDR3 nucleotides are TGCGCCAGCAGCAGGGTGACAGGGATGAGGACTGAAGCTTTCTTT. V is TRBV5-1 and J is TRBJ1-1; 7 bases match TRBD1. This CDR3 is built from 15 residues. Trimming took 4 bases from V and 5 from J; bases not matched to a gene: 11. Germline CDR1 SGHRS, CDR2 YFSETQ.

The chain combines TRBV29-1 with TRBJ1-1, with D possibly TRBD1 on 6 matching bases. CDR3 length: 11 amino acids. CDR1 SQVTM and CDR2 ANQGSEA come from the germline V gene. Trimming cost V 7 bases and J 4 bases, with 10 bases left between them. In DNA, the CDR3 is TGCAGCGGGGGGGGGGCCACTGAAGCTTTCTTT. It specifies CSGGGATEAFF.

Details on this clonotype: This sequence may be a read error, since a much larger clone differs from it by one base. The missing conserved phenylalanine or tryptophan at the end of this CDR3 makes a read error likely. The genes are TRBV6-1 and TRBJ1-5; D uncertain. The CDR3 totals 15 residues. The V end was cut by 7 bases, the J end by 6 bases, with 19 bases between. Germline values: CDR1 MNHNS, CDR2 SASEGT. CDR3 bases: TGTGCCAGCACCCCCCCCGGAAGTGATACTCAGCCCCAGCATCTT. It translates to CASTPPGSDTQPQHL.

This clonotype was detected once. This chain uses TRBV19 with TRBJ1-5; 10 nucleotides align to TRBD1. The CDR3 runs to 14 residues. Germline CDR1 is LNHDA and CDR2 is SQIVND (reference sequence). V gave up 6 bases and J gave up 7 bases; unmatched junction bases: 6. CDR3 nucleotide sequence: TGTGCCAGTAGGAGAGGACAGGGGGACCAGCCCCAGCATTTT. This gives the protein CASRRGQGDQPQHF. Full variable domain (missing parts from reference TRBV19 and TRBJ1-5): DGGITQSPKYLFRKEGQNVTLSCEQNLNHDAMYWYRQDPGQGLRLIYYSQIVNDFQKGDIAEGYSVSREKKESFPLTVTSAQKNPTAFYLCASRRGQGDQPQHFGDGTRLSIL.

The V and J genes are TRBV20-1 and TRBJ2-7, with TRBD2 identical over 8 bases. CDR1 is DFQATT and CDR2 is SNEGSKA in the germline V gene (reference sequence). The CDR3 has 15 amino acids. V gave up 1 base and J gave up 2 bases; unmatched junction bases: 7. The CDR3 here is CSARGDGGAPYEQYF. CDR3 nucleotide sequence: TGCAGTGCTAGAGGGGACGGGGGGGCTCCCTACGAGCAGTACTTC.

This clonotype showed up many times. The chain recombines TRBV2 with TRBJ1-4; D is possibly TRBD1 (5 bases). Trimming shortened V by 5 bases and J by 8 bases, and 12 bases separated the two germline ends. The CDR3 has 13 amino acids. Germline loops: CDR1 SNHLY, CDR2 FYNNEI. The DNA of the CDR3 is TGTGCCAGCAGTAGAGACGGGGACGAAAAACTGTTTTTT. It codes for CASSRDGDEKLFF.

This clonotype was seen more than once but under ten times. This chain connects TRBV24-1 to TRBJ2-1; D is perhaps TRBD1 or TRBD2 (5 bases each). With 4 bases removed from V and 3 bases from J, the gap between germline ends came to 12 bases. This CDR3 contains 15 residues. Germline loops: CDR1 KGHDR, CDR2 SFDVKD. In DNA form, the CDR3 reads TGTGCCACCAGTGACTTACGGGACCACTACAATGAGCAGTTCTTC. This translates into CATSDLRDHYNEQFF.

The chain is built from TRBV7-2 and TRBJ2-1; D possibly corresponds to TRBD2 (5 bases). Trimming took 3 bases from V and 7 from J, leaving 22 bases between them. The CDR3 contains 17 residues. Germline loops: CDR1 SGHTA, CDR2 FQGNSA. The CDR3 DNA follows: TGTGCCAGCAGCTTTACTCCGGGAAACCCCCGGTTGAATGAGCAGTTCTTC. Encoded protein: CASSFTPGNPRLNEQFF.

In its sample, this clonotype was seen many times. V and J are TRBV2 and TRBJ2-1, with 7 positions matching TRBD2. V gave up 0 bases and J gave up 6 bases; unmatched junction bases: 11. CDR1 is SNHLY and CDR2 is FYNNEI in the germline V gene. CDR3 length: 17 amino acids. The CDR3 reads CASSEASGRGFGNEQFF. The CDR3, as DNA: TGTGCCAGCAGTGAAGCCTCTGGGCGGGGGTTCGGCAATGAGCAGTTCTTC.

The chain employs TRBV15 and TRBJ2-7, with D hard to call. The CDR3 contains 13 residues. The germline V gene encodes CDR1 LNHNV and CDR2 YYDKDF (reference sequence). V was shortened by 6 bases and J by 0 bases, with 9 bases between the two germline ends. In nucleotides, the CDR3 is TGTGCCACCAGTAACACCCGCTCCTACGAGCAGTACTTC. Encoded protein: CATSNTRSYEQYF.

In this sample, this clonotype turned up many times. The CDR3 reads CASSLAVGGRETQYF. The CDR3 nucleotides read TGTGCCAGCAGCTTAGCTGTCGGGGGGAGAGAGACCCAGTACTTC. The rearrangement uses TRBV11-3 and TRBJ2-5; 7 bases fit TRBD2. CDR3 size: 15 residues. Germline V gene lookup returns CDR1 SGHNT and CDR2 YENEEA. V dropped 1 base and J dropped 4; count of bases not matched to a gene: 6.

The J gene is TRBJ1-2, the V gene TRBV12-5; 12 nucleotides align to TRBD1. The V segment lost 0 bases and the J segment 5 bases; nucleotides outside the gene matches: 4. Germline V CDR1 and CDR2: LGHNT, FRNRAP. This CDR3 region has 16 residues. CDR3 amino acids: CASGLVRDRGPYGYTF. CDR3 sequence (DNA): TGTGCTAGTGGTTTGGTACGGGACAGGGGGCCGTATGGCTACACCTTC.

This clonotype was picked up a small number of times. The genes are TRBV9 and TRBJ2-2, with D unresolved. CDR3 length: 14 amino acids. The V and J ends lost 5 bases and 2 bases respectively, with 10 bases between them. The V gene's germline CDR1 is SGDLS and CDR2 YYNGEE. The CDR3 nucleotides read TGTGCCAGCAGTACAGCGCCTAACACCGGGGAGCTGTTTTTT. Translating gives CASSTAPNTGELFF. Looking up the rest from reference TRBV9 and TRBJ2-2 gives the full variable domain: DSGVTQTPKHLITATGQRVTLRCSPRSGDLSVYWYQQSLDQGLQFLIQYYNGEERAKGNILERFSAQQFPDLHSELNLSSLELGDSALYFCASSTAPNTGELFFGEGSRLTVL.

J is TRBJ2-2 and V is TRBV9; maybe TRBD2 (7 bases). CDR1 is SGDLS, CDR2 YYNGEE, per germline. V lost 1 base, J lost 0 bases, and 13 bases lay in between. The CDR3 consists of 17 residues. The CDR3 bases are TGTGCCAGCAGCGTAAGGGGGGGGTCCGCGAACACCGGGGAGCTGTTTTTT. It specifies CASSVRGGSANTGELFF.

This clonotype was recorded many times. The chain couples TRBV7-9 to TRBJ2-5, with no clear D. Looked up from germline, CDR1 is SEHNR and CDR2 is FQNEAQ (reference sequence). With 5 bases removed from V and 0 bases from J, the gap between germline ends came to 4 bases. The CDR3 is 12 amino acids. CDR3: CASSRNQETQYF. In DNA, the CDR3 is TGTGCCAGCAGCCGTAACCAAGAGACCCAGTACTTC.

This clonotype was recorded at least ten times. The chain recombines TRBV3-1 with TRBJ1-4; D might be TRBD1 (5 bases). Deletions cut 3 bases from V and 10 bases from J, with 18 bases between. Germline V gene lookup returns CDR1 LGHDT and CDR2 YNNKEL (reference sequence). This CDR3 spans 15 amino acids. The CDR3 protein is CASSHSGPPGVKLFF. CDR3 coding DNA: TGTGCCAGCAGCCACAGCGGTCCCCCGGGGGTAAAACTGTTTTTT.

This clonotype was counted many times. This chain's CDR3 is CASTTGGGNEQFF. CDR3 bases: TGTGCCAGCACCACAGGGGGGGGAAATGAGCAGTTCTTC. The chain joins TRBV2 to TRBJ2-1; maybe TRBD1 (8 bases). Germline CDR1 SNHLY, CDR2 FYNNEI. V was trimmed by 7 bases and J by 7 bases, leaving 14 bases between them. This CDR3 contains 13 residues.

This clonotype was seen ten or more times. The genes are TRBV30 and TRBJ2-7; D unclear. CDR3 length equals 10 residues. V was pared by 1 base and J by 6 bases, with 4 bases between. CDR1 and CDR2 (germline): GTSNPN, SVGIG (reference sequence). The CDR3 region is CAWSGSEQYF. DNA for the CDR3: TGTGCCTGGAGTGGGAGCGAGCAGTACTTC. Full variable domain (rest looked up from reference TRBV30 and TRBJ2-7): SQTIHQWPATLVQPVGSPLSLECTVEGTSNPNLYWYRQAAGRGLQLLFYSVGIGQISSEVPQNLSASRPQDRQFILSSKKLLLSDSGFYLCAWSGSEQYFGPGTRLTVT.

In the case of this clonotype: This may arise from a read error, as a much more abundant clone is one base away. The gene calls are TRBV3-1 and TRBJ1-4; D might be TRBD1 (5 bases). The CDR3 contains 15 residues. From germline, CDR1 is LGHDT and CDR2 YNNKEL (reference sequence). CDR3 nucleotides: TGTGCCAGCAGCCACACCCCCGGGACTAATGAAAAACCGTTTTTT. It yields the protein CASSHTPGTNEKPFF.

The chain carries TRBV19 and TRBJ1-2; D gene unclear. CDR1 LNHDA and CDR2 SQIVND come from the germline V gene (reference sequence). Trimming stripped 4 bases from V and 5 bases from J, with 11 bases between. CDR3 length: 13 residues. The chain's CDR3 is CASSKAPSYGYTF. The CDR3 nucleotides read TGTGCCAGTAGTAAGGCACCTTCATATGGCTACACCTTC.

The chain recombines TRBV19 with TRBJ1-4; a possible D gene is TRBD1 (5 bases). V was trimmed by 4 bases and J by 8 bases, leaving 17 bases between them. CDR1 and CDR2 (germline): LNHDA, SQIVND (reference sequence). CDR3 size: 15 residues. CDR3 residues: CASSKSRQGREKLFF. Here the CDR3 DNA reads TGTGCCAGTAGTAAGTCTCGGCAGGGACGGGAAAAACTGTTTTTT.

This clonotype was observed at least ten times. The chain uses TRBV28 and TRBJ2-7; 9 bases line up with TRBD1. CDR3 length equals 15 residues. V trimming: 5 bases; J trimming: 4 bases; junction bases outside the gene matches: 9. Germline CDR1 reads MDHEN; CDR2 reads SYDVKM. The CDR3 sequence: CASSLLRDRVYEQYF. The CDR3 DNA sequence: TGTGCCAGCAGTCTCCTCCGGGACAGGGTGTACGAGCAGTACTTC. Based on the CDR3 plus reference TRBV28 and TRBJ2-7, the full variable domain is DVKVTQSSRYLVKRTGEKVFLECVQDMDHENMFWYRQDPGLGLRLIYFSYDVKMKEKGDIPEGYSVSREKKERFSLILESASTNQTSMYLCASSLLRDRVYEQYFGPGTRLTVT.

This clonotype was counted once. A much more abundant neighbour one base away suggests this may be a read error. The CDR3, as DNA: TGTGCCAGCGGCGGGGGGGGGGCCGGAACCGGGGAGCTGTTTTTT. Translating gives CASGGGGAGTGELFF. The rearrangement links TRBV12-3 or TRBV12-4 to TRBJ2-2, with TRBD2 identical over 9 bases. This CDR3 comprises 15 residues. V lost 8 bases, J lost 5 bases, and 9 bases stayed unmatched.

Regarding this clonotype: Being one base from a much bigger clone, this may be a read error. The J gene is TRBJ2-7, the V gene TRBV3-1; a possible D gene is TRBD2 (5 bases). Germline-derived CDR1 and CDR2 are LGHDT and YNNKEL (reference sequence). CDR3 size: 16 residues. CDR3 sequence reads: CASSSGLGPETYKQYF. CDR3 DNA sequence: TGTGCCAGCAGCTCAGGACTGGGCCCCGAAACCTACAAGCAGTACTTC.